These T cell receptor beta chains were read from a single sample in a study of cytomegalovirus exposure and HLA in healthy donors. The assay was immunoSEQ multiplex PCR, and TCRdb's table has in-frame clones only and misses some. Of over 150,000 clones listed, 80% are singletons. Sequenced sample: PBMCs. These receptors all stem from a woman between 45 and 65 years old in good health and CMV-seronegative. Each CDR3 is given with its conserved first and last residue. D genes are given only for firm matches. A row's size may be missing; if present it is once, few, many or a size class.

v_call	clone_size	d_call	j_call	cdr3_aa	cdr3_nt
TRBV6-1	few	.	TRBJ1-1	CASSERVHTEAFF	TGTGCCAGCAGTGAAAGAGTACACACTGAAGCTTTCTTT
TRBV19	.	.	TRBJ1-6	CASSQPGTGSPLHF	TGTGCCAGTAGTCAACCGGGAACGGGTTCACCCCTCCACTTT
TRBV19	.	.	TRBJ1-1	CASSVQNTEAFF	TGTGCCAGTAGTGTCCAGAACACTGAAGCTTTCTTT
TRBV15	.	TRBD1	TRBJ2-7	CATSRDRRTGDYEQYF	TGTGCCACCAGCAGAGATCGGAGGACAGGGGACTACGAGCAGTACTTC
TRBV19	once	.	TRBJ1-4	CASSIQKAAGATNEKLFF	TGTGCCAGTAGTATACAGAAGGCGGCAGGGGCAACTAATGAAAAACTGTTTTTT
TRBV7-9	.	.	TRBJ1-5	CASSEGGEPQHF	TGCGCCAGCAGTGAGGGAGGGGAGCCCCAGCATTTT
TRBV11-3	.	.	TRBJ1-1	CASSLGRRYEAFF	TGTGCCAGCAGCTTAGGCAGGAGGTATGAAGCTTTCTTT
TRBV10-1	few	.	TRBJ2-2	CASSGSAGKVVTGELFF	TGCGCCAGCAGTGGAAGCGCAGGGAAGGTAGTCACCGGGGAGCTGTTTTTT
TRBV18	.	TRBD1	TRBJ1-5	CASSPRTGGNQPQHF	TGTGCCAGCTCACCTCGGACAGGGGGCAATCAGCCCCAGCATTTT
TRBV27	.	TRBD1	TRBJ2-5	CASSLWGQQETQYF	TGTGCCAGCAGTTTATGGGGACAGCAAGAGACCCAGTACTTC
TRBV19	.	.	TRBJ1-5	CASRRTVSNQPQHF	TGTGCCAGTAGGAGGACAGTTAGCAATCAGCCCCAGCATTTT
TRBV28	.	.	TRBJ1-6	CASSPRATGGVLHF	TGTGCCAGCAGTCCCCGGGCCACCGGGGGTGTCCTCCACTTT
TRBV5-1	.	.	TRBJ1-2	CASSLAKPVDYGYTF	TGCGCCAGCAGCTTGGCAAAGCCGGTAGACTATGGCTACACCTTC
TRBV7-9	.	TRBD1	TRBJ2-6	CASSFDRGGGANVLTF	TGTGCCAGCAGCTTCGACAGGGGGGGAGGGGCCAACGTCCTGACTTTC
TRBV28	.	.	TRBJ2-5	CASSLGQGGGAETQYF	TGTGCCAGCAGTTTGGGCCAGGGGGGTGGAGCGGAGACCCAGTACTTC
TRBV12-5	.	TRBD1	TRBJ1-2	CASAIDRGPYGYTF	TGTGCTAGTGCTATTGACAGGGGGCCCTATGGCTACACCTTC
TRBV4-3	.	.	TRBJ2-1	CASSQDIRETYNEQFF	TGCGCCAGCAGCCAAGATATTCGGGAGACGTACAATGAGCAGTTCTTC
TRBV7-9	.	TRBD1	TRBJ2-7	CASTPVRQGAHEQYF	TGTGCCAGCACCCCAGTTCGACAGGGGGCTCACGAGCAGTACTTC
TRBV9	.	.	TRBJ1-3	CASSVVGGFGNTIYF	TGTGCCAGCAGCGTAGTTGGGGGCTTTGGAAACACCATATATTTT
TRBV15	.	.	TRBJ2-3	CATSRDYWGGGGPPGDTQYF	TGTGCCACCAGCAGAGATTACTGGGGGGGCGGGGGCCCCCCTGGAGATACGCAGTATTTT
TRBV4-3	.	TRBD2	TRBJ2-5	CASSPRHLSGGETQYF	TGCGCCAGCAGCCCGCGCCACCTCAGCGGGGGAGAGACCCAGTACTTC
TRBV15	.	TRBD2	TRBJ2-2	CATSSPGTRETGELFF	TGTGCCACCAGCAGTCCCGGGACTAGAGAAACCGGGGAGCTGTTTTTT
TRBV27	.	TRBD2	TRBJ2-7	CASSTGLAGGGEQYF	TGTGCCAGCAGTACGGGACTAGCGGGAGGTGGCGAGCAGTACTTC
TRBV7-9	few	.	TRBJ1-1	CASTLGGATEAFF	TGTGCCAGCACCTTGGGGGGGGCCACTGAAGCTTTCTTT
TRBV4-3	.	.	TRBJ2-5	CASSQAAGISETQYF	TGCGCCAGCAGCCAAGCAGCAGGGATAAGTGAGACCCAGTACTTC
TRBV18	.	TRBD1	TRBJ1-3	CASSPTRGTSGNTIYF	TGTGCCAGCTCACCAACCAGGGGGACCTCTGGAAACACCATATATTTT
TRBV29-1	.	TRBD1	TRBJ2-5	CSAEGRTGTQYF	TGCAGCGCTGAGGGACGGACAGGGACCCAGTACTTC
TRBV5-1	.	.	TRBJ2-7	CASSWGLNRELAGEQYF	TGCGCCAGCAGCTGGGGGTTGAACAGGGAATTGGCTGGGGAGCAGTACTTC
TRBV18	.	.	TRBJ1-5	CASSPISGDQPQHF	TGTGCCAGCTCACCCATTTCGGGAGATCAGCCCCAGCATTTT
TRBV5-6	once	.	TRBJ1-1	CASSLFGGGGIGNTEAFF	TGTGCCAGCAGCCTTTTTGGCGGCGGGGGGATCGGGAACACTGAAGCTTTCTTT
TRBV5-1	.	.	TRBJ1-3	CASSLGGTGSGNTIYF	TGCGCCAGCAGCTTGGGAGGTACAGGCTCTGGAAACACCATATATTTT
TRBV7-9	.	TRBD1	TRBJ2-7	CASSLVQGAQVEQYF	TGTGCCAGCAGCTTAGTCCAGGGGGCCCAGGTCGAGCAGTACTTC
TRBV10-3	.	.	TRBJ2-1	CAIKAGRSYNEQFF	TGTGCCATCAAGGCAGGCCGCTCCTACAATGAGCAGTTCTTC
TRBV5-4	once	TRBD2	TRBJ2-1	CASSRGGPSYNEQFF	TGTGCCAGCAGTCGCGGGGGTCCCTCCTACAATGAGCAGTTCTTC
TRBV10-3	few	TRBD1	TRBJ2-1	CAISESSRWTGNEQFF	TGTGCCATCAGTGAGTCGTCTCGGTGGACAGGCAATGAGCAGTTCTTC
TRBV28	.	TRBD1	TRBJ1-1	CASSRRRGTGNTEAFF	TGTGCCAGCAGCCGAAGGCGCGGGACAGGGAACACTGAAGCTTTCTTT
TRBV30	.	.	TRBJ1-2	CAWDQGGYGYTF	TGTGCCTGGGACCAAGGCGGCTATGGCTACACCTTC
TRBV4-1	few	.	TRBJ2-7	CASSLYQGGAEQYF	TGCGCCAGCAGCCTCTACCAAGGAGGGGCCGAGCAGTACTTC
TRBV28	.	.	TRBJ2-5	CASSSRGGLKTLQETQYF	TGTGCCAGCAGTTCGCGCGGGGGCCTGAAAACCTTACAAGAGACCCAGTACTTC
TRBV5-1	.	TRBD2	TRBJ2-1	CASSLAAGELSYNEQFF	TGCGCCAGCAGCCTCGCCGCGGGGGAGTTGTCATACAATGAGCAGTTCTTC
TRBV27	.	.	TRBJ2-5	CASSFIAAQETQYF	TGTGCCAGCAGTTTTATAGCGGCACAAGAGACCCAGTACTTC
TRBV19	.	TRBD1	TRBJ2-5	CASRWGRDREEETQYF	TGTGCCAGTAGATGGGGCCGGGACAGGGAGGAAGAGACCCAGTACTTC
TRBV5-1	.	.	TRBJ2-3	CASSSAARGTDTQYF	TGCGCCAGCAGCTCGGCGGCGCGGGGCACAGATACGCAGTATTTT
TRBV7-2	.	.	TRBJ1-4	CASSLVGPRSEKLFF	TGTGCCAGCAGCTTAGTTGGCCCAAGGAGTGAAAAACTGTTTTTT